This T cell receptor beta chain was sequenced in a study of spatial heterogeneity in lung cancer. In the study overall: The count of detected beta-chain sequences consistently exceeded that of alpha-chain sequences. Strong correlation linked TCR transcript counts in tumor regions to a T cell module score derived from matched bulk RNA-seq.

As concerns this clonotype: Its antigen is undetermined.

The V segment lost 3 bases and the J segment 2 bases; nucleotides outside the gene matches: 10. The V gene's germline CDR1 is MGHRA and CDR2 YSYEKL. This CDR3 comprises 18 residues. On each TCR cDNA molecule, a unique molecular identifier was present. One entry per CDR3 protein results from TCRdb running MiXCR on the 5' RACE reads. The sample yields 3,700 or so distinct CDR3 sequences, over 10% seen once. Time point specified: sample taken at primary tumor resection. Unsorted whole RNA of tumor, nontumor lung or frozen PBMC was sequenced. Study conclusions and caveats: Mutation tallies in tumors tracked expanded intratumoral alpha and beta TCR counts.

The receptor was derived from a female donor with early-stage non-small cell lung cancer. Specimen: lung tumor tissue, collected at surgery. The chain has TRBV4-1 and TRBJ1-4, with 9 bases fitting TRBD1. The CDR3 loop reads CASSQGGGTGLTNEKLFF. In DNA form, the CDR3 reads TGCGCCAGCAGCCAGGGAGGGGGGACAGGGCTTACTAATGAAAAACTGTTTTTT.